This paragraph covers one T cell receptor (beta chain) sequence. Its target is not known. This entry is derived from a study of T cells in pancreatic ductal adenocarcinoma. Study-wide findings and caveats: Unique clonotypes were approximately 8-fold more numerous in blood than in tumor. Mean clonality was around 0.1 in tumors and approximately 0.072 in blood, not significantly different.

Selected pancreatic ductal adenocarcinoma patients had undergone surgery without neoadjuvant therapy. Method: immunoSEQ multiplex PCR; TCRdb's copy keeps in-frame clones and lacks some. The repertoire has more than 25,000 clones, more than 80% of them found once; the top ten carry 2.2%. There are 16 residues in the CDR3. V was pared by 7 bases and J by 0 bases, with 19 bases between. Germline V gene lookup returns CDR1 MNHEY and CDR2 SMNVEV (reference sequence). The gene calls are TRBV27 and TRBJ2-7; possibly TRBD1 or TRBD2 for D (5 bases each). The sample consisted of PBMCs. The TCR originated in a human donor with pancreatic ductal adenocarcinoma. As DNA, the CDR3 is TGTGCCAGCACCAAGGGGCGAGGGACGGTCTCCTACGAGCAGTACTTC. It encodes CASTKGRGTVSYEQYF.